Listed below are T cell receptor beta chains from one sample, sequenced in a study of control samples from healthy donors and cancer patients. Assay used: immunoSEQ multiplex PCR; TCRdb lists only in-frame clones, some missing. Of approximately 69,000 clones listed, around 90% are singletons. The sequencing sample was made of PBMCs. The source of these receptors is a man in his 60s with colorectal cancer. Each CDR3 is given with its conserved first and last residue. D genes are given only for firm matches. The size field is filled for only some rows; it gives once, few, many or a size class.

clone size	V gene	J gene	D gene	CDR3 protein	CDR3 DNA
few	TRBV3-1/TRBV3-2	TRBJ1-5	TRBD1	CASSSNQGARQPQHF	TGTGCCAGCAGCTCGAATCAGGGGGCGCGACAGCCCCAGCATTTT
once	TRBV5-1	TRBJ2-5	TRBD2	CASSLDPSGVYQETQYF	TGCGCCAGCAGCTTGGATCCTAGCGGGGTTTACCAAGAGACCCAGTACTTC
NA	TRBV5-4	TRBJ2-3	TRBD1	CASSWTGNTDTQYF	TGTGCCAGCAGCTGGACAGGGAACACAGATACGCAGTATTTT
NA	TRBV6-5	TRBJ2-1	TRBD2	CASMVAGASYNEQFF	TGTGCCAGCATGGTAGCGGGGGCCAGCTACAATGAGCAGTTCTTC
once	TRBV28	TRBJ1-6	NA	CASSQDALSPLHF	TGTGCCAGCAGCCAGGACGCCCTTTCACCCCTCCACTTT
NA	TRBV7-2	TRBJ2-3	NA	CASSLGMGGEVRRNTQYF	TGTGCCAGCAGCTTAGGAATGGGCGGGGAGGTGAGGCGCAATACGCAGTATTTT
NA	TRBV19	TRBJ1-5	NA	CASSIVGASGNQPQHF	TGTGCCAGTAGTATAGTTGGGGCGAGCGGCAATCAGCCCCAGCATTTT
NA	TRBV12-3/TRBV12-4	TRBJ2-1	NA	CASSFLTGQFF	TGTGCCAGCAGTTTTTTGACAGGGCAGTTCTTC
NA	TRBV5-6	TRBJ1-5	NA	CASSLAGVRQPQHF	TGTGCCAGCAGCTTGGCGGGGGTTCGGCAGCCCCAGCATTTT
NA	TRBV30	TRBJ1-1	NA	CACYVPNTEAFF	TGTGCCTGTTACGTACCGAACACTGAAGCTTTCTTT
NA	TRBV4-1	TRBJ2-5	NA	CASSQVWRPEETQYF	TGCGCCAGCAGCCAAGTTTGGCGGCCCGAAGAGACCCAGTACTTC
once	TRBV14	TRBJ2-7	TRBD1	CASKGWDSYEQYF	TGTGCCAGCAAGGGGTGGGACAGCTACGAGCAGTACTTC
NA	TRBV5-1	TRBJ1-6	NA	CASSPRGREYNSPLHF	TGCGCCAGCAGCCCGAGGGGGAGAGAATATAATTCACCCCTCCACTTT
NA	TRBV7-2	TRBJ2-2	TRBD2	CASSLQPLRISLAAGELFF	TGTGCCAGCAGCTTACAGCCCCTCCGAATTAGCCTAGCGGCCGGGGAGCTGTTTTTT
NA	TRBV24-1	TRBJ2-3	TRBD1	CATSRGTGNTDTQYF	TGTGCCACCAGTAGAGGGACAGGGAACACAGATACGCAGTATTTT
NA	TRBV19	TRBJ1-3	NA	CASSIEETGNTIYF	TGTGCCAGTAGTATAGAGGAAACTGGAAACACCATATATTTT
NA	TRBV27	TRBJ2-3	NA	CASSLSGLSTDTQYF	TGTGCCAGCAGTTTATCGGGGCTCAGCACAGATACGCAGTATTTT
once	TRBV19	TRBJ2-3	TRBD2	CASSISAGLAGFTDTQYF	TGTGCCAGTAGTATCTCTGCTGGACTAGCGGGGTTCACAGATACGCAGTATTTT
NA	TRBV19	TRBJ2-3	NA	CASNYRVQSDTQYF	TGTGCCAGTAACTACAGGGTACAGTCAGATACGCAGTATTTT
once	TRBV7-9	TRBJ2-7	TRBD2	CASSLASGTSGEQYF	TGTGCCAGCAGCTTAGCGAGTGGGACTAGCGGCGAGCAGTACTTC
NA	TRBV19	TRBJ1-5	NA	CASSIDRGPNQPQHF	TGTGCCAGTAGTATAGATCGGGGACCGAATCAGCCCCAGCATTTT
NA	TRBV19	TRBJ1-2	TRBD1	CASSTPTGSTSYGYTF	TGTGCCAGTAGTACTCCGACAGGGTCCACATCATATGGCTACACCTTC
NA	TRBV5-4	TRBJ2-7	TRBD1	CASSLRDRGYEQYF	TGTGCCAGCAGCCTCCGGGACAGGGGCTACGAGCAGTACTTC
NA	TRBV7-2	TRBJ2-7	TRBD1	CASSWTGSGEQYF	TGTGCCAGCAGCTGGACAGGGAGTGGCGAGCAGTACTTC
NA	TRBV3-1/TRBV3-2	TRBJ2-3	TRBD2	CASSQGLAVSEDTQYF	TGTGCCAGCAGCCAGGGACTAGCGGTGTCCGAAGATACGCAGTATTTT
NA	TRBV5-1	TRBJ2-3	TRBD1	CASNPGQGYADTQYF	TGCGCCAGCAACCCGGGACAGGGTTATGCAGATACGCAGTATTTT
NA	TRBV10-3	TRBJ2-7	NA	CAISETAFSYEQYF	TGTGCCATCAGTGAGACAGCTTTCTCCTACGAGCAGTACTTC
NA	TRBV24-1	TRBJ2-7	NA	CATSAGSYEQYF	TGTGCCACCAGTGCCGGCTCCTACGAGCAGTACTTC
NA	TRBV5-4	TRBJ2-7	TRBD1	CASSRTGDAYEQYF	TGTGCCAGCAGCAGAACAGGGGACGCCTACGAGCAGTACTTC
NA	TRBV5-6	TRBJ2-7	TRBD2	CASSLRRDRGTRVYEQYF	TGTGCCAGCAGCTTGAGACGGGATCGTGGGACTAGGGTCTACGAGCAGTACTTC
NA	TRBV11-1	TRBJ1-2	TRBD1	CASSSGQGIPSYGYTF	TGTGCCAGCAGCTCCGGACAGGGAATACCATCCTATGGCTACACCTTC
NA	TRBV13	TRBJ2-1	NA	CASSSTFHNEQFF	TGTGCCAGCAGCAGTACATTTCACAATGAGCAGTTCTTC
NA	TRBV29-1	TRBJ2-1	NA	CSVGKGVNEQFF	TGCAGCGTTGGGAAGGGTGTGAATGAGCAGTTCTTC
NA	TRBV20-1	TRBJ2-7	NA	CSARGGGEQYF	TGCAGTGCTAGAGGAGGAGGCGAGCAGTACTTC
NA	TRBV6-5	TRBJ2-2	TRBD1	CASTRGIGELFF	TGTGCCAGCACCAGGGGGATCGGGGAGCTGTTTTTT
few	TRBV5-5	TRBJ1-5	NA	CASSLDGGSNQPQHF	TGTGCCAGCAGCTTGGACGGGGGTAGCAATCAGCCCCAGCATTTT
NA	TRBV19	TRBJ1-1	NA	CASSIAVRNTEAFF	TGTGCCAGTAGTATAGCGGTCCGGAACACTGAAGCTTTCTTT